The sequence of this T cell receptor beta chain was determined in a study of Graves' ophthalmopathy and Graves' hyperthyroidism. Whole-study findings and limits: Most thyroid clonotypes expanded beyond 0.001 frequency were also found in blood.

The sequenced template was RNA, covering the TCR beta CDR3 region. Investigators did first-round RT-PCR with HTBI primers, then second-round multiplex PCR. TCRdb re-analysed the multiplex PCR reads in MiXCR, keeping a single row per CDR3 protein. The data hold hundreds of thousands of distinct CDR3 sequences, with roughly 20% observed a single time. The table lists this clonotype with many counts. Its antigen is still unknown. This clonotype was obtained from a woman between 18 and 29 years old with stable Graves' hyperthyroidism. Some clones in this sample may be carry-over from other donors' samples. The sequenced sample was peripheral blood.

For the CDR3, the DNA is TGTGCCAGCAGTTTGGGACAGCTTAATCAGCCCCAGCATTTT. Translating gives CASSLGQLNQPQHF. The genes are TRBV2 and TRBJ1-5, with TRBD1 matching over 7 bases. The CDR3 length is 14 residues. Germline V gives CDR1 SNHLY, CDR2 FYNNEI. Trimming at V came to 5 bases and at J to 4 bases, leaving 5 bases not matched to a gene.